These T cell receptor beta chains were read from a single sample in a study of OX40 agonist ivuxolimab in advanced cancers. The repertoire was sequenced with immunoSEQ multiplex PCR; TCRdb's copy has only in-frame clones and lacks some. Among tens of thousands of clones listed, about 89% were seen once. The sample in question was CD4+ or CD8+ T cells sorted from blood, obtained in a trial of the OX40 agonist ivuxolimab. The receptors stem from an adult with an advanced solid tumor such as melanoma, head and neck, liver or kidney cancer. CDR3s include the opening cysteine and the closing phenylalanine or tryptophan. A D gene is named only where the DNA matches it firmly. Clone size is shown for a subset of rows, as once, few, many or a class of expanded clone.

size | J | V | D | DNA | CDR3
NA | TRBJ1-2 | TRBV7-2 | TRBD1 | TGTGCCAGCAGCTCGGACAGGATCTATGGCTACACCTTC | CASSSDRIYGYTF
NA | TRBJ2-7 | TRBV18 | TRBD1 | TGTGCCAGCTCCCAGGGGGCCAACGAGCAGTACTTC | CASSQGANEQYF
once | TRBJ1-1 | TRBV27 | TRBD1 | TGTGCCAGCACCCGGGACAGGGGCCACACTGAAGCTTTCTTT | CASTRDRGHTEAFF
NA | TRBJ1-2 | TRBV7-8 | NA | TGTGCCAGCAGCTTAGACGTCAGGCCAAACTATGGCTACACCTTC | CASSLDVRPNYGYTF
NA | TRBJ2-3 | TRBV29-1 | TRBD2 | TGCAGCGTTCGAGAGCGCGGGAGGGCAGATACGCAGTATTTT | CSVRERGRADTQYF
NA | TRBJ2-7 | TRBV6-1 | NA | TGTGCCGCTTCTCTGGACCGTAGCTCCTACGAGCAGTACTTC | CAASLDRSSYEQYF
NA | TRBJ1-1 | TRBV7-8 | TRBD1 | TGTGCCAGCAGCTTAGTGGCAGGGGGCCTATACACTGAAGCTTTCTTT | CASSLVAGGLYTEAFF
NA | TRBJ2-3 | TRBV14 | NA | TGTGCCAGCAGCCTACGTTTGGGCGGCACAGATACGCAGTATTTT | CASSLRLGGTDTQYF
few | TRBJ1-1 | TRBV7-7 | NA | TGTGCTAGCAGTCCGACACTGAACACTGAAGCTTTCTTT | CASSPTLNTEAFF
NA | TRBJ2-1 | TRBV11-3 | NA | TGTGCCAGCAGCTTAAGGGGGTATCGGGGAGATGAGCAGTTCTTC | CASSLRGYRGDEQFF
NA | TRBJ2-1 | TRBV7-2 | TRBD2 | TGTGCCAGCAGCCAACGCCTGGGGACTAGCGGGGGGGTCAATGAGCAGTTCTTC | CASSQRLGTSGGVNEQFF
NA | TRBJ1-5 | TRBV5-5 | NA | TGTGCCAGCAGCTTGAACTCCCGAACGAGCAATCAGCCCCAGCATTTT | CASSLNSRTSNQPQHF
few | TRBJ2-7 | TRBV7-2 | NA | TGTGCCAGCAGCTTAGGGACCACTAGATCCTACGAGCAGTACTTC | CASSLGTTRSYEQYF
NA | TRBJ2-4 | TRBV12-5 | NA | TGTGCTAGTGCCCCCCGCACCTCAGGACAGCGTATTTCCAAAAACATTCAGTACTTC | CASAPRTSGQRISKNIQYF
once | TRBJ2-1 | TRBV9 | NA | TGTGCCAGCAGCGTACGGACCGGGGAGCAGTTCTTC | CASSVRTGEQFF
NA | TRBJ2-1 | TRBV15 | NA | TGTGCCACCAGCAGAGGCGGAGCTCTGGATGAGCAGTTCTTC | CATSRGGALDEQFF
once | TRBJ2-7 | TRBV5-1 | TRBD2 | TGCGCCAGCAGCTCGGGGCTAGCGGTATCCTACGAGCAGTACTTC | CASSSGLAVSYEQYF
NA | TRBJ2-2 | TRBV30 | NA | TGTGCCTGGAGTGTAGGGGGGTGGTTGGCCGGGGAGCTGTTTTTT | CAWSVGGWLAGELFF
NA | TRBJ2-7 | TRBV19 | NA | TGTGCCAGTAGTAAGGACGGGTACTACGAGCAGTACTTC | CASSKDGYYEQYF
NA | TRBJ2-2 | TRBV4-1 | TRBD2 | TGCGCCAGCAGCCTGGATACCGCGGGAGCCGGGGAGCTGTTTTTT | CASSLDTAGAGELFF
NA | TRBJ2-1 | TRBV14 | TRBD2 | TGTGCCAGCAGCCAAGATGGGGGGCTAGCGGGAGATCCCATCTACAATGAGCAGTTCTTC | CASSQDGGLAGDPIYNEQFF
NA | TRBJ2-3 | TRBV27 | NA | TGTGCCAGCAGAATCCCCGGGTCCGCCTCTAATACGCAGTATTTT | CASRIPGSASNTQYF
NA | TRBJ1-3 | TRBV12-5 | NA | TGTGCTAGTGGTTTGGTAGGAGGGGGAAACACCATATATTTT | CASGLVGGGNTIYF
NA | TRBJ2-5 | TRBV2 | TRBD2 | TGTGCCAGCAGTCTATCTTGGACTAGCGGCCAAGAGACCCAGTACTTC | CASSLSWTSGQETQYF
NA | TRBJ1-1 | TRBV7-2 | TRBD1 | TGTGCCAGCAGCTTAACGACAGGGACCCTCACTGAAGCTTTCTTT | CASSLTTGTLTEAFF
NA | TRBJ1-4 | TRBV6-5 | NA | TGTGCCAGCAGTTACAGGAATGAAAAACTGTTTTTT | CASSYRNEKLFF
NA | TRBJ2-1 | TRBV9 | NA | TGTGCCAGCAGCGTAGATCGGGCCTGGGATGAGCAGTTCTTC | CASSVDRAWDEQFF
once | TRBJ2-3 | TRBV29-1 | NA | TGCAGCTACACCGTTGGCACAGATACGCAGTATTTT | CSYTVGTDTQYF
NA | TRBJ2-7 | TRBV30 | NA | TGTGCCGGGCGTGGTCCTCCTAGCTCCGAGCAGTACTTC | CAGRGPPSSEQYF
NA | TRBJ2-7 | TRBV11-2 | NA | TGTGCCAGCAGCTCGGCTAGCGTTTACGAGCAGTACTTC | CASSSASVYEQYF
NA | TRBJ2-2 | TRBV5-1 | NA | TGCGCCAGCAGGGGAGAGTTGAACACCGGGGAGCTGTTTTTT | CASRGELNTGELFF
NA | TRBJ2-1 | TRBV14 | TRBD2 | TGTGCCAGCAGCCCTGGGACTAGCGGCGGGTACAATGAGCAGTTCTTC | CASSPGTSGGYNEQFF
NA | TRBJ2-2 | TRBV5-4 | NA | TGTGCCACCACGGCCCCCGGGGAGCTGTTTTTT | CATTAPGELFF
NA | TRBJ1-5 | TRBV19 | NA | TGTGCCAGTAGTATAGGTGTTGGAGGGAATCAGCCCCAGCATTTT | CASSIGVGGNQPQHF
NA | TRBJ1-1 | TRBV28 | NA | TGTGCCAGCAACGACCATACAATGAACACTGAAGCTTTCTTT | CASNDHTMNTEAFF
NA | TRBJ1-2 | TRBV2 | TRBD1 | TGTGCCAGCAGCCGGGACAGGGCTAACTATGGCTACACCTTC | CASSRDRANYGYTF
NA | TRBJ1-2 | TRBV19 | NA | TGTGCCAGTAGTATTCAGGACCACTATGGCTACACCTTC | CASSIQDHYGYTF
NA | TRBJ2-2 | TRBV10-2 | NA | TGCGCCAGCACTATAGGGTCGAACACCGGGGAGCTGTTTTTT | CASTIGSNTGELFF
NA | TRBJ1-6 | TRBV7-4 | NA | TGTGCCAGCAGCCCCCAGGGCCTAGATAATTCACCCCTCCACTTT | CASSPQGLDNSPLHF
NA | TRBJ1-4 | TRBV10-2 | TRBD1 | TGCGCCAGCAGTGAGAACCGGGACAGCGACTTTCATGAAAAACTGTTTTTT | CASSENRDSDFHEKLFF
once | TRBJ1-3 | TRBV6-5 | NA | TGTGCCAGCAGTTACTCGTACACTAGCTCTGGAAACACCATATATTTT | CASSYSYTSSGNTIYF
NA | TRBJ2-7 | TRBV30 | NA | TGTGCCTGGAGCCTCCCAGGGTACGAGCAGTACTTC | CAWSLPGYEQYF
NA | TRBJ2-7 | TRBV7-2 | TRBD1 | TGTGCCAGCAGCTTAGGGCAGGGGGTGGTCGAGCAGTACTTC | CASSLGQGVVEQYF
NA | TRBJ2-2 | TRBV10-3 | TRBD2 | TGTGCCATCAGTCCCCGGGGGGAGACCACCGGGGAGCTGTTTTTT | CAISPRGETTGELFF
NA | TRBJ2-7 | TRBV5-1 | TRBD2 | TGCGCCAGCAGCTTAACTAGCGGTGTCCGCGAGCAGTACTTC | CASSLTSGVREQYF
NA | TRBJ1-2 | TRBV27 | NA | TGTGCCAGCAGTTTGCAACCCGACTATGGCTACACCTTC | CASSLQPDYGYTF